This T cell receptor beta chain was recorded in a study of blood T cell repertoires in COVID-19 (dated by TCRdb to the early 2020s). Study-level background: Samples from collaborators originated in the United States, Italy and Spain and spanned both the acute and convalescent phases of COVID-19. Where available, HLA class I and class II types were obtained from metadata supplied by the sample provider rather than from assay-based typing. Nearly every sample came with metadata listing a de-identified subject ID, COVID-19 status, age in years and sex. The prospective study material was composed of cDNA or gDNA derived from T cells, B-cell-depleted T cells, or PBMCs. Samples came from the ongoing ImmuneRACE study (first 160 participants) plus 1,254 subjects from 6 global collaborators. Deeply sampled blood TCRbeta repertoires from subjects exposed to, actively infected with, or recovered from COVID-19 were included in the dataset. The repertoires were released in a freely available public database intended as a resource for research on the immune response to SARS-CoV-2. Results the study describes overall, beyond this receptor: How much clinical and demographic metadata was included differed by source and by participant, and the metadata was provided uncurated.

To note about this clone: The antigen this receptor binds is unknown. Per-base qualities were not stored, and no clone one base away is much larger.

Each collaborating institution followed its own protocols to collect whole blood in K2EDTA tubes. Collaborator samples were shipped for TCRbeta analysis as frozen whole blood, isolated PBMCs, or DNA extracted from either sample type. The immunoSEQ Assay, a bias-controlled multiplex PCR, was used to amplify TCRbeta CDR3 regions from genomic DNA. The paper's processing steps were these. The number of nucleated cells in each sample was estimated by amplification of reference gene primers within the assay. To quantify the absolute abundance of each unique TCRbeta CDR3 rearrangement, sequence reads were collapsed and filtered. Productive Simpson clonality was computed per sample as the square root of Simpson's diversity index over productive rearrangements. Not all clones reach the TCRdb copy of this immuneACCESS table, which keeps in-frame sequences only. Checked studies attribute under half of the gap to unresolved V genes and leave the rest unexplained. The V and J calls and clone size are taken from that table; D and trimming were inferred from the DNA. The table for this sample lists approximately 140,000 clones; around 80% of them were counted only once. Around 15% of the sample comes from the top ten.

This TCR was sampled from a human donor with acute or convalescent COVID-19. The donor label of this sample is uncertain. Material: peripheral blood.

The nucleotides are TGTGCCAGCTCTCCGACCGGGGAGCTGTTTTTT. Translated, this is CASSPTGELFF. The chain was built from TRBV18 and TRBJ2-2; confidence is insufficient to name the D gene. The CDR3 goes from the cysteine to the phenylalanine over 11 residues. Only the CDR3 region is kept as DNA, spanning 33 bases read in frame from base 1. According to the germline V gene, CDR1 reads KGHSH and CDR2 reads LQKENI. V is shortened by 6 bases, J by 5 bases, and the region joining them spans 4 bases. The entire variable domain, with the stretches around the CDR3 drawn from the reference TRBV18 and TRBJ2-2 proteins, is NAGVMQNPRHLVRRRGQEARLRCSPMKGHSHVYWYRQLPEEGLKFMVYLQKENIIDESGMPKERFSAEFPKEGPSILRIQQVVRGDSAAYFCASSPTGELFFGEGSRLTVL.